Detailed here is one T cell receptor beta chain. This sample was included in a study of control samples from healthy donors and cancer patients. Profiled with immunoSEQ multiplex PCR; TCRdb holds only in-frame clones, not every one. The data contain approximately 82,000 clones, 87% of them singletons. The V segment lost 4 bases and the J segment 5 bases; nucleotides outside the gene matches: 3. The germline V gene has CDR1 SGHRS and CDR2 YFSETQ. This CDR3 is built from 13 residues. This TCR came from a man in his fifties or sixties in good health. Sequences were obtained from blood. The V gene is TRBV5-1, the J gene TRBJ2-1; 7 bases are a match to TRBD1. The CDR3 coding sequence is TGCGCCAGCAGCACAGGGGCCCACAATGAGCAGTTCTTC. It translates to CASSTGAHNEQFF.